Below, 18 T cell receptor beta chains from the same sample are listed, as sequenced in a study of blood T cell repertoires in COVID-19. Sequencing used immunoSEQ multiplex PCR; TCRdb keeps in-frame clones, though not all of them. This sample has 450,000 or so clones; 89% occur once, and the top ten carry 1.5% to 1.8%. Sequencing was performed on peripheral blood. The source is a woman aged 40-49 years with COVID-19, enrolled during active disease.

The V gene is TRBV5-1, the J gene TRBJ2-7; maybe TRBD1 (6 bases). CDR1 is SGHRS, CDR2 YFSETQ, per germline. Trimming cost V 9 bases and J 0 bases, with 19 bases left between them. This CDR3 contains 15 residues. CDR3 in DNA: TGCGCCACGTCACCGGGACACCCGGTCTCCTACGAGCAGTACTTC. It encodes CATSPGHPVSYEQYF.

V usage is TRBV6-6 and J usage is TRBJ2-4, with D possibly TRBD1 on 6 matching bases. The CDR3 is made up of 17 amino acids. V gave up 5 bases and J gave up 0 bases, with 17 bases separating them. Germline CDR1 and CDR2: MNHNY and SVGAGI (reference sequence). As DNA, the CDR3 is TGTGCCAGCAGTCGCGGGTGGACAGCTCTAGCCAAAAACATTCAGTACTTC. Its translation: CASSRGWTALAKNIQYF.

This chain links TRBV19 with TRBJ1-5; 7 nucleotides agree with TRBD1. Trimming at V came to 5 bases and at J to 4 bases, leaving 5 bases not matched to a gene. Germline CDR1 is LNHDA and CDR2 is SQIVND (reference sequence). The CDR3 covers 14 residues. The DNA of the CDR3 is TGTGCCAGTAGTCAAAAACAGGGGAATCAGCCCCAGCATTTT. This translates into CASSQKQGNQPQHF.

The genes are TRBV2 and TRBJ2-5, with D uncertain. The V end lost 8 bases, the J end lost 4 bases, and 5 bases lay between the germline ends. This CDR3 is 10 amino acids long. In germline, CDR1 is SNHLY, CDR2 FYNNEI. In nucleotides, the CDR3 is TGTGCCAGCTCCCGAGAGACCCAGTACTTC. This sequence encodes CASSRETQYF. The complete variable domain, with remaining parts taken from reference TRBV2 and TRBJ2-5, reads EPEVTQTPSHQVTQMGQEVILRCVPISNHLYFYWYRQILGQKVEFLVSFYNNEISEKSEIFDDQFSVERPDGSNFTLKIRSTKLEDSAMYFCASSRETQYFGPGTRLLVL.

The chain links TRBV10-3 to TRBJ1-1, with D possibly matching TRBD1 (5 bases). V was trimmed by 11 bases and J by 3 bases, leaving 16 bases between them. The CDR3 runs to 13 residues. Germline CDR1 and CDR2: ENHRY and SYGVKD. The CDR3 reads CAGGVSQDTEAFF. CDR3 nucleotides: TGTGCCGGGGGGGTTAGTCAGGACACTGAAGCTTTCTTT.

This clone is a singleton in its sample. The chain joins TRBV18 to TRBJ2-1; TRBD1 aligns across 7 bases. Germline V lookup: CDR1 KGHSH, CDR2 LQKENI. V trimming: 1 base; J trimming: 1 base; junction bases outside the gene matches: 10. The length of the CDR3 is 18 residues. The CDR3 DNA is TGTGCCAGCTCACCACAGGCAGGGGGACCCATTTCCTACAATGAGCAGTTCTTC. Protein product: CASSPQAGGPISYNEQFF.

The chain uses TRBV30 and TRBJ1-3; no reliable D call. V was clipped by 4 bases and J by 0 bases, with 7 bases between them. Germline lookup yields CDR1 GTSNPN and CDR2 SVGIG (reference sequence). CDR3 length: 13 amino acids. The CDR3 region has the DNA TGTGCCTGGATGACGGGCTCTGGAAACACCATATATTTT. Translated: CAWMTGSGNTIYF.

The chain recombines TRBV5-1 with TRBJ2-2, with TRBD2 identical over 9 bases. Germline CDR1 reads SGHRS; CDR2 reads YFSETQ. This CDR3 spans 15 amino acids. The J segment lost 5 bases and the V segment lost 1 base, leaving 3 bases of the junction unmatched. For the CDR3, the DNA is TGCGCCAGCAGCTTGTTAGCGGGAGAAACCGGGGAGCTGTTTTTT. It translates to CASSLLAGETGELFF.

This chain uses TRBV11-3 with TRBJ1-4, with D possibly being TRBD1 (6 bases). Trimming took off 10 bases at V and 0 bases at J, with 18 bases between the two ends. Germline V gene data show CDR1 as SGHNT and CDR2 as YENEEA. This CDR3 region has 16 residues. CDR3 region: CAIWGRDTTTNEKLFF. CDR3 sequence (DNA): TGTGCCATCTGGGGAAGGGACACTACAACTAATGAAAAACTGTTTTTT.

This rearrangement joins TRBV15 to TRBJ2-7, with 8 nucleotides matching TRBD1. Germline V CDR1 and CDR2: LNHNV, YYDKDF (reference sequence). J lost 3 bases, V lost 0 bases, and 7 bases had no gene match. The CDR3 runs 16 residues. CDR3: CATSRDSGDRHYEQYF. The CDR3 DNA sequence: TGTGCCACCAGCAGAGATTCGGGGGACAGGCACTACGAGCAGTACTTC.

The CDR3 coding sequence is TGTGCCAGCAGCCAGTACCCCAGCTCTGGGGCCAACGTCCTGACTTTC. Translation: CASSQYPSSGANVLTF. The chain combines TRBV3-1 (or the pseudogene TRBV3-2) with TRBJ2-6; D is unresolved. Germline V gene data show CDR1 as LGHDT and CDR2 as YNNKEL (reference sequence). Deletions cut 3 bases from V and 0 bases from J, with 9 bases between. There are 16 residues in the CDR3.

This clone was seen repeatedly, ten times or more. The genes are TRBV18 and TRBJ1-5; maybe TRBD1 (6 bases). CDR1 and CDR2 (germline): KGHSH, LQKENI. The CDR3 contains 17 residues. The ends were cut back, 6 bases at V and 2 bases at J, with 20 bases in the middle. In DNA, the CDR3 is TGTGCCAGCTCCCAAGTTGAAGGGGGATTGGGCAATCAGCCCCAGCATTTT. Amino acids: CASSQVEGGLGNQPQHF.

The rearrangement links TRBV29-1 to TRBJ2-5, with TRBD1 identical over 9 bases. This CDR3 comprises 14 residues. With 1 base clipped from V and 4 bases from J, the junction kept 4 bases outside the gene matches. Germline V gene data show CDR1 as SQVTM and CDR2 as ANQGSEA. The CDR3 nucleotides are TGCAGCGTTGAAGGGACAGGGGAGGGAGAGACCCAGTACTTC. It encodes CSVEGTGEGETQYF. The full variable domain, completed using reference TRBV29-1 and TRBJ2-5, is SAVISQKPSRDICQRGTSLTIQCQVDSQVTMMFWYRQQPGQSLTLIATANQGSEATYESGFVIDKFPISRPNLTFSTLTVSNMSPEDSSIYLCSVEGTGEGETQYFGPGTRLLVL.

This clone came up once. J is TRBJ2-7 and V is TRBV10-3, with D tentatively TRBD1 (7 bases). Germline values: CDR1 ENHRY, CDR2 SYGVKD. V lost 2 bases to trimming and J lost 3 bases, with 11 bases between them. The CDR3 has 14 residues. The CDR3 is CAISERQGGYEQYF. The CDR3 DNA follows: TGTGCCATCAGTGAGCGACAGGGAGGCTACGAGCAGTACTTC.

The V and J genes are TRBV9 and TRBJ2-7; the D is unclear. V shed 2 bases and J shed 3 bases, with 9 bases lying between them. The germline gives CDR1 SGDLS, CDR2 YYNGEE. This CDR3 has 13 residues. CDR3 nucleotide sequence: TGTGCCAGCAGCGTCGGTTTCGGCTACGAGCAGTACTTC. Protein product: CASSVGFGYEQYF.

The chain carries TRBV9 and TRBJ2-2; 7 bases fit TRBD1. CDR3 length: 13 residues. The germline V gene encodes CDR1 SGDLS and CDR2 YYNGEE. Trimming cost V 2 bases and J 8 bases; bases outside gene matches: 3. The CDR3 loop is CASSVQGVGELFF. CDR3 nucleotide sequence: TGTGCCAGCAGCGTCCAGGGGGTAGGGGAGCTGTTTTTT. The whole variable domain, filled in from reference TRBV9 and TRBJ2-2, reads DSGVTQTPKHLITATGQRVTLRCSPRSGDLSVYWYQQSLDQGLQFLIQYYNGEERAKGNILERFSAQQFPDLHSELNLSSLELGDSALYFCASSVQGVGELFFGEGSRLTVL.

The chain recombines TRBV28 with TRBJ1-1; TRBD1 agrees at 7 bases. V was clipped by 9 bases and J by 4 bases; unmatched bases: 14. This CDR3 region has 15 residues. Germline V gene data show CDR1 as MDHEN and CDR2 as SYDVKM. The CDR3 region has the DNA TGTGCCAGTGGGGTAAGGACCGGGACAGCCACTGAAGCTTTCTTT. Protein: CASGVRTGTATEAFF.

The V and J genes are TRBV29-1 and TRBJ2-2, with TRBD1 identical over 7 bases. V dropped 7 bases and J dropped 3; count of bases not matched to a gene: 11. Germline loops: CDR1 SQVTM, CDR2 ANQGSEA. The CDR3 consists of 15 residues. The CDR3 protein is CSASSTGTDTGELFF. Written as DNA, the CDR3 is TGCAGCGCCTCCTCAACCGGGACAGACACCGGGGAGCTGTTTTTT.